Listed here are 28 T cell receptor beta chains from one sample, sequenced in a study of blood T cell repertoires in COVID-19. Method: immunoSEQ multiplex PCR; TCRdb's copy keeps in-frame clones and lacks some. The sample carries 300,000 to 400,000 clones, 70% to 90% recorded once. Sample: PBMCs or T cells enriched from blood (not recorded which). The receptors were sampled from a woman aged 18-29 years who had recovered from COVID-19.

The chain joins TRBV9 to TRBJ1-4; D is uncertain. Looked up from germline, CDR1 is SGDLS and CDR2 is YYNGEE. V lost 3 bases, J lost 1 base, and 13 bases lay in between. This CDR3 is 16 amino acids long. For the CDR3, the DNA is TGTGCCAGCAGCGAGACCCCGGGGAGAACTAATGAAAAACTGTTTTTT. Translation gives CASSETPGRTNEKLFF.

The gene calls are TRBV9 and TRBJ2-7; 8 nucleotides match TRBD2. CDR3 length: 14 amino acids. The germline V gene encodes CDR1 SGDLS and CDR2 YYNGEE. V lost 4 bases to trimming and J lost 3 bases; unmatched junction nucleotides: 6. The chain's CDR3 is CASSSGGTGYEQYF. CDR3 DNA: TGTGCCAGCAGCAGCGGGGGAACTGGCTACGAGCAGTACTTC.

The sample holds one count of this clone. The chain links TRBV9 to TRBJ2-7; 11 bases match TRBD1. CDR3 size: 15 residues. Germline trimming cut 3 bases from V and 4 bases from J; bases unmatched to any gene: 6. The germline CDR1 and CDR2 sequences are SGDLS and YYNGEE. The CDR3 DNA reads as TGTGCCAGCAGCGGCTCCGGGACAGGGGGTTACGAGCAGTACTTC. Amino acid sequence: CASSGSGTGGYEQYF.

The chain uses TRBV6-1 and TRBJ1-2, with D unresolved. Germline V gene data show CDR1 as MNHNS and CDR2 as SASEGT. This CDR3 is built from 14 residues. V shed 2 bases and J shed 7 bases, with 14 bases lying between them. CDR3: CASSEFNGGSGYTF. As DNA, the CDR3 is TGTGCCAGCAGTGAATTTAATGGCGGGAGTGGCTACACCTTC.

The CDR3 DNA is TGTGCCAGCCGACAGGGGGCGAGTGGCTACACCTTC. This encodes CASRQGASGYTF. V gene TRBV19 combines with J gene TRBJ1-2; 10 bases match TRBD1. Germline CDR1 reads LNHDA; CDR2 reads SQIVND (reference sequence). The CDR3 runs to 12 residues. The junction had 5 bases not matched to a gene; V was cut back by 9 bases and J by 7 bases.

The J gene is TRBJ2-7, the V gene TRBV4-1, with TRBD2 matching over 12 bases. In germline, CDR1 is MGHRA, CDR2 YSYEKL. This CDR3 is 17 amino acids long. The V and J ends lost 4 bases and 4 bases, in that order; junction bases with no gene match: 11. The CDR3 region has the DNA TGCGCCAGCAGCCCGCTTCTGGCTAGCGGGGGGGGGTACGAGCAGTACTTC. It encodes CASSPLLASGGGYEQYF.

This chain connects TRBV10-3 to TRBJ1-1; 10 bases map to TRBD1. The CDR3 is 15 residues long. Germline V gene lookup returns CDR1 ENHRY and CDR2 SYGVKD. With 11 bases clipped from V and 1 base from J, the junction kept 10 bases outside the gene matches. CDR3 bases: TGTGCCGCATCTCGGGACAGGGGACCGAACACTGAAGCTTTCTTT. Its translation is CAASRDRGPNTEAFF.

The gene calls are TRBV9 and TRBJ2-2; the match to TRBD2 covers 8 bases. This CDR3 has 16 amino acids. Germline loops: CDR1 SGDLS, CDR2 YYNGEE. The V and J ends lost 3 bases and 7 bases, in that order; junction bases with no gene match: 11. As DNA, the CDR3 is TGTGCCAGCAGCGCCCCCTGGGGTAGCGGGGACGGGGAGCTGTTTTTT. Amino acids: CASSAPWGSGDGELFF.

The chain carries TRBV4-1 and TRBJ2-7; perhaps TRBD2 as D (5 bases). CDR1 is MGHRA and CDR2 is YSYEKL in the germline V gene. V lost 4 bases and J lost 4, with 17 bases in between. This CDR3 has 15 residues. CDR3: CASSPAGNQRYEQYF. The CDR3 bases are TGCGCCAGCAGCCCCGCCGGGAACCAGAGGTACGAGCAGTACTTC.

The chain joins TRBV27 to TRBJ1-2; the D gene is possibly TRBD1 (5 bases). V lost 0 bases, J lost 3 bases, and 11 bases lay in between. There are 15 residues in the CDR3. CDR1 is MNHEY and CDR2 is SMNVEV in the germline V gene (reference sequence). CDR3 residues: CASSLSPRADYGYTF. The CDR3 DNA reads TGTGCCAGCAGTTTATCGCCCAGGGCCGACTATGGCTACACCTTC.

J is TRBJ2-5 and V is TRBV5-4, with 9 nucleotides matching TRBD2. V trimming: 0 bases; J trimming: 10 bases; junction bases outside the gene matches: 16. The germline CDR1 and CDR2 sequences are SGHNT and YYREEE (reference sequence). The CDR3 sequence is 17 residues long. DNA for the CDR3: TGTGCCAGCAGCTTGGAAGGTGATAGCGGGGGTATGGAGCACCAGTACTTC. It yields the protein CASSLEGDSGGMEHQYF.

This chain connects TRBV11-3 to TRBJ2-7; D is possibly TRBD2 (7 bases). CDR1 and CDR2 (germline): SGHNT, YENEEA. The CDR3 extends over 15 amino acids. Trimming removed 5 bases from V and 4 bases from J, with 18 bases in between. The CDR3 region has the DNA TGTGCCAGCAGCCCCGGGGGCGGGGGTACTTACGAGCAGTACTTC. It codes for CASSPGGGGTYEQYF.

V usage is TRBV29-1 and J usage is TRBJ1-3, with a weak D call TRBD1 (5 bases). Trimming left V 2 bases short and J 1 base short, with 6 bases between. Germline CDR1 reads SQVTM; CDR2 reads ANQGSEA. This CDR3 is 13 amino acids long. The CDR3 coding sequence is TGCAGCGTTGAATCAGGGTCTGGAAACACCATATATTTT. Translating gives CSVESGSGNTIYF.

The J gene is TRBJ1-6, the V gene TRBV6-6, with 9 bases fitting TRBD1. The CDR3 runs to 18 residues. Germline loops: CDR1 MNHNY, CDR2 SVGAGI (reference sequence). V lost 6 bases and J lost 3; bases outside the gene matches: 12. The CDR3 loop reads CASSRDGVTGGYNSPLHF. DNA of the CDR3: TGTGCCAGCAGCCGAGATGGGGTGACAGGGGGCTATAATTCACCCCTCCACTTT.

The chain uses TRBV15 and TRBJ2-3, with D possibly being TRBD1 (6 bases). CDR3 length equals 16 residues. Between the trimmed V and J ends, which lost 5 bases and 0 bases, there was a span of 15 bases. Per germline, CDR1 LNHNV and CDR2 YYDKDF (reference sequence). CDR3 DNA: TGTGCCACCAGCTCCTACAGGGTACCGAGCACAGATACGCAGTATTTT. This gives the protein CATSSYRVPSTDTQYF.

This chain connects TRBV29-1 to TRBJ1-2, with no clear D. Germline V gives CDR1 SQVTM, CDR2 ANQGSEA. CDR3 length equals 11 residues. V shed 5 bases and J shed 3 bases, with 7 bases lying between them. CDR3 residues: CSVNQDYGYTF. The CDR3 bases are TGCAGCGTTAACCAGGACTATGGCTACACCTTC. Drawing the rest from reference TRBV29-1 and TRBJ1-2, the complete variable domain is SAVISQKPSRDICQRGTSLTIQCQVDSQVTMMFWYRQQPGQSLTLIATANQGSEATYESGFVIDKFPISRPNLTFSTLTVSNMSPEDSSIYLCSVNQDYGYTFGSGTRLTVV.

The chain links TRBV6-1 to TRBJ2-7, with 8 bases aligning to TRBD2. Germline V gene sequence: CDR1 MNHNS, CDR2 SASEGT. J gave up 2 bases and V 4 bases, and 10 bases lay outside the gene matches. The length of the CDR3 is 16 residues. As DNA, the CDR3 is TGTGCCAGCAGTGGCCCCTCCGGACTAGCTGCCTACGAGCAGTACTTC. Its translation: CASSGPSGLAAYEQYF.

The chain couples TRBV6-5 to TRBJ1-2; D not resolved. Germline CDR1 reads MNHEY; CDR2 reads SVGAGI. Trimming left V 8 bases short and J 7 bases short, with 17 bases between. The CDR3 runs to 13 residues. The CDR3: CASVGADFRGYTF. CDR3 coding DNA: TGTGCCAGCGTTGGTGCGGACTTCCGTGGCTACACCTTC.

The rearrangement uses TRBV4-1 and TRBJ2-7; 8 bases match TRBD2. This CDR3 has 18 residues. V lost 0 bases, J lost 7 bases, and 17 bases stayed unmatched. Germline CDR1 is MGHRA and CDR2 is YSYEKL. The CDR3 region has the DNA TGCGCCAGCAGCCAAGAAGTTTCGCCAGCGGGGGCGGCGGGAGAGCAGTACTTC. Protein sequence: CASSQEVSPAGAAGEQYF.

The chain joins TRBV9 to TRBJ1-3; D is undetermined. CDR3 length: 14 residues. V lost 3 bases and J 0 bases, leaving 7 bases between the germline ends. CDR1 is SGDLS, CDR2 YYNGEE, per germline. CDR3 residues: CASSDTFSGNTIYF. DNA for the CDR3: TGTGCCAGCAGCGACACCTTCTCTGGAAACACCATATATTTT.

The chain has TRBV7-9 and TRBJ2-1, with 8 bases that match TRBD2. CDR3 length equals 15 residues. V shed 3 bases and J 9 bases; nucleotides not matched to a gene: 10. Germline values: CDR1 SEHNR, CDR2 FQNEAQ (reference sequence). The CDR3 sequence: CASSLRAGVGVEQFF. The CDR3 DNA sequence: TGTGCCAGCAGCTTGAGAGCGGGGGTGGGTGTTGAGCAGTTCTTC.

This clone was observed a handful of times. The chain carries TRBV25-1 and TRBJ1-4; D is perhaps TRBD1 (6 bases). CDR3 length: 13 amino acids. Trimming removed 6 bases from V and 6 bases from J, with 11 bases in between. CDR1 and CDR2 (germline): MGHDK, SYGVNS. CDR3 bases: TGTGCCAGCAGGGGGACAAGCCATGAAAAACTGTTTTTT. Amino acid sequence: CASRGTSHEKLFF.

The gene calls are TRBV28 and TRBJ2-7, with 10 bases aligning to TRBD1. V trimming: 5 bases; J trimming: 6 bases; junction bases outside the gene matches: 13. This CDR3 is built from 16 residues. The germline CDR1 and CDR2 sequences are MDHEN and SYDVKM. This chain's CDR3 is CASSSGLGTGEGEQYF. The CDR3 DNA follows: TGTGCCAGCAGTAGCGGACTAGGGACAGGGGAGGGCGAGCAGTACTTC.

This rearrangement joins TRBV10-3 to TRBJ1-1; D call uncertain. The CDR3 sequence is 14 residues long. V was trimmed by 4 bases and J by 0 bases, leaving 9 bases between them. Germline V lookup: CDR1 ENHRY, CDR2 SYGVKD. Here the CDR3 DNA reads TGTGCCATCAGTGGGCCCGGGATGAACACTGAAGCTTTCTTT. Translation: CAISGPGMNTEAFF.

The V and J genes are TRBV7-9 and TRBJ1-6, with 8 bases that match TRBD1. Germline V gene lookup returns CDR1 SEHNR and CDR2 FQNEAQ (reference sequence). V lost 5 bases and J lost 9; bases outside the gene matches: 6. The CDR3 extends over 14 amino acids. The chain's CDR3 is CASSGRGPGSPLHF. CDR3 DNA sequence: TGTGCCAGCAGCGGCAGGGGGCCGGGTTCACCCCTCCACTTT. Full variable domain (missing parts from reference TRBV7-9 and TRBJ1-6): DTGVSQNPRHKITKRGQNVTFRCDPISEHNRLYWYRQTLGQGPEFLTYFQNEAQLEKSRLLSDRFSAERPKGSFSTLEIQRTEQGDSAMYLCASSGRGPGSPLHFGNGTRLTVT.

The V call is TRBV9, the J call TRBJ1-4; D unresolved. The CDR3 sequence is 15 residues long. Trimming took off 1 base at V and 7 bases at J, with 14 bases between the two ends. Germline V CDR1 and CDR2: SGDLS, YYNGEE. This CDR3 reads CASSVLGVRGEKLFF. CDR3 coding DNA: TGTGCCAGCAGCGTACTCGGGGTAAGAGGTGAAAAACTGTTTTTT.

This clone was detected only a few times. CDR3 nucleotides: TGTGCCAGCGGAGGGTATAGGGCCACTGAAGCTTTCTTT. It translates to CASGGYRATEAFF. The J gene is TRBJ1-1, the V gene TRBV2; D call uncertain. Trimming stripped 8 bases from V and 4 bases from J, with 14 bases between. The germline V gene encodes CDR1 SNHLY and CDR2 FYNNEI. This CDR3 comprises 13 residues.

The rearrangement uses TRBV4-1 and TRBJ2-2; no clear D. The CDR3 runs 16 residues. The germline V and J ends were trimmed by 0 bases and 4 bases, with 12 bases remaining between them. The germline gives CDR1 MGHRA, CDR2 YSYEKL. In nucleotides, the CDR3 is TGCGCCAGCAGCCAAGACTACAGATCCGGCACCGGGGAGCTGTTTTTT. It encodes CASSQDYRSGTGELFF.